This T cell receptor beta chain was recovered during a study of blood T cell repertoires in COVID-19. V lost 1 base and J lost 0; bases outside the gene matches: 17. This CDR3 region has 20 residues. From germline, CDR1 is GTSNPN and CDR2 SVGIG (reference sequence). As originally analysed: Estimation of nucleated cell counts was performed using reference gene primer amplification. Generated by immunoSEQ multiplex PCR, the TCRdb table keeps only in-frame clones and is missing some. That table supplies the V and J calls and clone size; D and trimming were determined from the DNA. Of about 140,000 clones listed, about 82% were seen once; the top ten hold over 4%.

The chain has TRBV30 and TRBJ2-3; 9 positions match TRBD1. This receptor was taken from a woman of 80 years or more with active or convalescent COVID-19. Sequenced material: peripheral blood. The CDR3 reads CAWSELDYNRDRVSTDTQYF. The DNA for the CDR3 is TGTGCCTGGAGTGAACTCGACTACAACCGGGACAGGGTTAGCACAGATACGCAGTATTTT.